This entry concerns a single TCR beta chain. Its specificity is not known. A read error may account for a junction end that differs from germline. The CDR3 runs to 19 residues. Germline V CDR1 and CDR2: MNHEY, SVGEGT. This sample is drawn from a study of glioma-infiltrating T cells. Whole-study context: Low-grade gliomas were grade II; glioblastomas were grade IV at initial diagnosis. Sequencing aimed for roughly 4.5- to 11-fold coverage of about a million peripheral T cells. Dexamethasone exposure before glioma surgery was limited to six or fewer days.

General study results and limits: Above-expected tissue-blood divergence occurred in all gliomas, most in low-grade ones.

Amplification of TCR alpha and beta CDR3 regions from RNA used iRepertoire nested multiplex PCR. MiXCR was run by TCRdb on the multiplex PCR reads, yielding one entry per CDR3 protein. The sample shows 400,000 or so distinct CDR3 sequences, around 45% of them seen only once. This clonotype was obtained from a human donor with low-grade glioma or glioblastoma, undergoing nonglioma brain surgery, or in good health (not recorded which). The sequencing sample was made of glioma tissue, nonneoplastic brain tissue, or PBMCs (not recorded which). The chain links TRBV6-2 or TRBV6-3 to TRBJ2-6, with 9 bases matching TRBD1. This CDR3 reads CAGSLRRQGVTSGANVLTF. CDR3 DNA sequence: TGTGCCGGCAGTTTACGTCGACAGGGGGTAACCTCAGGGGCCAACGTCCTGACTTTC.